What follows are 8 T cell receptor beta chains derived from one specimen sequenced in a study of T cells in Graves' hyperthyroidism and ophthalmopathy. TCR beta CDR3 sequences were amplified from RNA transcripts. The HTBI primer set served for first-round RT-PCR of the TCR CDR3. TCRdb analysed the multiplex PCR reads with MiXCR anew, one entry per CDR3 protein. This repertoire shows fewer than 200,000 distinct CDR3 sequences, approximately 17% found once; its top ten account for 29%. Sequencing was carried out using blood. These TCRs come from a woman aged 45 to 65 with Graves' hyperthyroidism.

This clonotype turned up a few times. The rearrangement links TRBV12-3 or TRBV12-4 to TRBJ2-2, with 8 nucleotides matching TRBD1. The CDR3 runs 15 residues. Losses at the gene ends were 5 bases for V and 4 bases for J; bases not matched to a gene: 6. CDR3 sequence: CASSKQGVGTGELFF. The CDR3 DNA reads TGTGCCAGCAGTAAACAGGGGGTGGGCACCGGGGAGCTGTTTTTT.

This clonotype has at least ten counts. J is TRBJ2-2 and V is TRBV7-2; 15 bases map to TRBD2. This CDR3 region has 17 residues. V was pared by 5 bases and J by 5 bases, with 6 bases of the junction left unmatched. In germline, CDR1 is SGHTA, CDR2 FQGNSA. This CDR3 reads CASSLMGLAGGTGELFF. In DNA, the CDR3 is TGTGCCAGCAGCCTAATGGGACTAGCGGGGGGAACCGGGGAGCTGTTTTTT.

This clonotype was detected only a few times. This sequence joins TRBV4-3 and TRBJ2-1, with D maybe TRBD2 (7 bases). Trimming took 3 bases from V and 5 from J, leaving 20 bases between them. The germline V gene encodes CDR1 LGHNA and CDR2 YSLEER. The CDR3 runs to 17 residues. CDR3 in DNA: TGCGCCAGCAGCCAGTCGACGGCGGGGGCCACAAACAATGAGCAGTTCTTC. Its protein is CASSQSTAGATNNEQFF.

A remark on this clonotype: The germline gene is not matched at one end of the junction; a read error may be the cause. The V and J genes are TRBV6-1 and TRBJ2-6; D may be TRBD1 (5 bases). This CDR3 is built from 15 residues. Germline V CDR1 and CDR2: MNHNS, SASEGT. The CDR3 reads CASSVELPGANVPTF. The DNA of the CDR3 is TGTGCCAGCAGTGTAGAGTTGCCTGGGGCCAACGTCCCGACTTTC.

The sample holds many counts of this clonotype. J is TRBJ1-4 and V is TRBV7-9; D gene ambiguous. Germline V gene lookup returns CDR1 SEHNR and CDR2 FQNEAQ (reference sequence). The V end lost 5 bases, the J end lost 8 bases, and 15 bases lay between the germline ends. The CDR3 runs 14 residues. CDR3 residues: CASSPLREGEKLFF. The CDR3 DNA reads TGTGCCAGCAGCCCCCTGCGGGAGGGCGAAAAACTGTTTTTT.

This clonotype was counted only a few times. The CDR3 loop reads CASRSGHLGGNQPQHF. CDR3 DNA: TGTGCCAGCAGATCCGGACACCTCGGGGGCAATCAGCCCCAGCATTTT. The chain carries TRBV28 and TRBJ1-5, with D possibly being TRBD1 (5 bases). Germline V gene sequence: CDR1 MDHEN, CDR2 SYDVKM. Trimming took off 6 bases at V and 2 bases at J, with 17 bases between the two ends. The CDR3 sequence is 16 residues long.

This clonotype was detected many times. The J gene is TRBJ2-3, the V gene TRBV7-8, with 7 bases matching TRBD1. Germline assignment: CDR1 SGHVS and CDR2 FQNEAQ. There are 15 residues in the CDR3. J was trimmed by 5 bases and V by 5 bases; bases with no gene match: 10. CDR3 loop: CASSLRRGGIDTQYF. For the CDR3, the DNA is TGTGCCAGCAGCCTCCGCAGAGGGGGCATAGATACGCAGTATTTT.

In its sample, this clonotype was seen many times. The V gene is TRBV19, the J gene TRBJ1-6; 9 nucleotides line up with TRBD1. The V gene end was trimmed by 11 bases and the J gene end by 9 bases; junction bases not matched to a gene: 11. Germline assignment: CDR1 LNHDA and CDR2 SQIVND (reference sequence). This CDR3 comprises 14 residues. The DNA of the CDR3 is TGTGCCGTGGGGACCTGGGACAGGGTTTCACCCCTCCACTTT. It encodes CAVGTWDRVSPLHF.